These 18 T cell receptor beta chains were all obtained from the same sample, sequenced in a study of shared clonotypes between healthy human individuals. The method was immunoSEQ multiplex PCR; TCRdb's version includes in-frame clones alone and lacks a portion of them. Of millions of clones listed, approximately 94% are singletons. The sequencing sample was made of naive CD4+ T cells sorted from blood. Stated subset: CD45RA+ positively selected. The source is a man aged 18 to 29 in good health.

This clone was picked up one time. The chain is built from TRBV12-5 and TRBJ1-2; D is ambiguous. Germline CDR1 LGHNT, CDR2 FRNRAP. This CDR3 comprises 13 residues. V shed 5 bases and J shed 8 bases, with 15 bases lying between them. Written as DNA, the CDR3 is TGTGCTAGTGGTCCCCCTGGGGATTCGGGCTACACCTTC. Protein: CASGPPGDSGYTF. Full variable domain (missing parts from reference TRBV12-5 and TRBJ1-2): DARVTQTPRHKVTEMGQEVTMRCQPILGHNTVFWYRQTMMQGLELLAYFRNRAPLDDSGMPKDRFSAEMPDATLATLKIQPSEPRDSAVYFCASGPPGDSGYTFGSGTRLTVV.

This sequence joins TRBV5-4 and TRBJ1-2, with 8 bases matching TRBD1. The length of the CDR3 is 17 residues. J gave up 4 bases and V 9 bases, and 20 bases lay outside the gene matches. The germline V gene has CDR1 SGHNT and CDR2 YYREEE (reference sequence). DNA of the CDR3: TGTGCCACCACACCGGGCAGGGGGCGCTCTTCTTCCTATGGCTACACCTTC. It translates to CATTPGRGRSSSYGYTF.

V is TRBV19 and J is TRBJ2-2; weak D call: TRBD1 (5 bases). Trimming shortened V by 5 bases and J by 6 bases, and 19 bases separated the two germline ends. This CDR3 spans 16 amino acids. CDR1 and CDR2 (germline): LNHDA, SQIVND (reference sequence). CDR3 in DNA: TGTGCCAGTAGTTCACCCGGTTCAGGGCGTCCCGGGGAGCTGTTTTTT. It is translated as CASSSPGSGRPGELFF.

CDR3 coding DNA: TGTGCCATCGAACAGCGGGAGGGCTACAATGAGCAGTTCTTC. Translated: CAIEQREGYNEQFF. The chain has TRBV10-3 and TRBJ2-1, with TRBD2 matching 10 bases. This CDR3 spans 14 amino acids. Germline trimming cut 8 bases from V and 3 bases from J; bases unmatched to any gene: 4. CDR1 is ENHRY, CDR2 SYGVKD, per germline.

V and J are TRBV10-3 and TRBJ2-7; D is unclear. The V gene lost 3 bases and the J gene lost 0 bases, with 9 bases spanning the gap. The CDR3 is 14 amino acids. Germline V CDR1 and CDR2: ENHRY, SYGVKD. The CDR3 nucleotides read TGTGCCATCAGTGACGGCGAAAGCTCCTACGAGCAGTACTTC. Amino acid sequence: CAISDGESSYEQYF.

This clone has just a few counts. This chain links TRBV29-1 with TRBJ1-1, with D hard to call. V was pared by 2 bases and J by 3 bases, with 10 bases between. There are 13 residues in the CDR3. Germline V gene lookup returns CDR1 SQVTM and CDR2 ANQGSEA. The CDR3 sequence: CSVERLRDTEAFF. The CDR3 DNA reads TGCAGCGTTGAAAGGCTAAGGGACACTGAAGCTTTCTTT.

The chain couples TRBV4-3 to TRBJ2-4; 10 bases match TRBD2. Germline V CDR1 and CDR2: LGHNA, YSLEER. Trimming at V came to 1 base and at J to 4 bases, leaving 1 base not matched to a gene. This CDR3 contains 15 residues. The CDR3 nucleotides are TGCGCCAGCAGCCAAGGGACTAGCGGAAAAAACATTCAGTACTTC. It codes for CASSQGTSGKNIQYF.

This clone was recorded once. This chain uses TRBV14 with TRBJ2-1; weak D call: TRBD2 (6 bases). Trimming took 4 bases from V and 9 from J, leaving 19 bases between them. The CDR3 sequence is 15 residues long. Germline V gene lookup returns CDR1 SGHDN and CDR2 FVKESK. The CDR3 DNA reads TGTGCCAGCAGCCGTGAGGGCACCTTGGGGGGTGAGCAGTTCTTC. Its protein product is CASSREGTLGGEQFF. The full variable domain, completed using reference TRBV14 and TRBJ2-1, is EAGVTQFPSHSVIEKGQTVTLRCDPISGHDNLYWYRRVMGKEIKFLLHFVKESKQDESGMPNNRFLAERTGGTYSTLKVQPAELEDSGVYFCASSREGTLGGEQFFGPGTRLTVL.

This clone appeared a single time. The genes are TRBV9 and TRBJ1-3, with no clear D. CDR1 and CDR2 (germline): SGDLS, YYNGEE. V was clipped by 0 bases and J by 6 bases, with 25 bases between them. This CDR3 comprises 19 residues. CDR3 sequence (DNA): TGTGCCAGCAGCGTAGAGGGCACAGAGTACAGAGTTCTCGAAAACACCATATATTTT. Protein: CASSVEGTEYRVLENTIYF.

V gene TRBV7-2 combines with J gene TRBJ2-7; TRBD2 might be the D (5 bases). Trimming pared 2 bases from V and 4 bases from J, leaving 15 bases between. Germline-derived CDR1 and CDR2 are SGHTA and FQGNSA. The CDR3 covers 15 residues. DNA for the CDR3: TGTGCCAGCAGCTTATCAAGGGCTAGCCAATACGAGCAGTACTTC. Residues: CASSLSRASQYEQYF.

This chain connects TRBV7-9 to TRBJ1-4; D perhaps matches TRBD1 (6 bases). The ends were cut back, 4 bases at V and 0 bases at J, with 21 bases in the middle. The CDR3 is 19 residues long. The germline V gene encodes CDR1 SEHNR and CDR2 FQNEAQ (reference sequence). CDR3 in amino acids: CASSSGQTQGITTNEKLFF. The DNA of the CDR3 is TGTGCCAGCAGCTCAGGACAGACCCAAGGAATTACAACTAATGAAAAACTGTTTTTT.

The chain links TRBV2 to TRBJ2-1; 11 bases are a match to TRBD2. There are 16 residues in the CDR3. Germline V gene lookup returns CDR1 SNHLY and CDR2 FYNNEI. Trimming removed 6 bases from V and 1 base from J; junction bases left unmatched: 5. This chain's CDR3 is CASRSTSGGSYNEQFF. CDR3 nucleotides: TGTGCCAGCAGATCAACTAGCGGGGGTTCCTACAATGAGCAGTTCTTC. The full variable domain, completed using reference TRBV2 and TRBJ2-1, is EPEVTQTPSHQVTQMGQEVILRCVPISNHLYFYWYRQILGQKVEFLVSFYNNEISEKSEIFDDQFSVERPDGSNFTLKIRSTKLEDSAMYFCASRSTSGGSYNEQFFGPGTRLTVL.

The V and J genes are TRBV9 and TRBJ1-6; unclear D gene. Trimming took off 4 bases at V and 10 bases at J, with 18 bases between the two ends. The CDR3 covers 15 residues. From germline, CDR1 is SGDLS and CDR2 YYNGEE. CDR3 protein: CASSSNVGMLSPLHF. CDR3 nucleotides: TGTGCCAGCAGCTCCAACGTAGGGATGCTGTCACCCCTCCACTTT.

This clone was detected only once. The rearrangement joins TRBV9 to TRBJ2-7; D remains unclear. The ends were cut back, 2 bases at V and 0 bases at J, with 9 bases in the middle. This CDR3 comprises 14 residues. Looked up from germline, CDR1 is SGDLS and CDR2 is YYNGEE. CDR3 region: CASSVNIHSYEQYF. CDR3 DNA: TGTGCCAGCAGCGTGAACATCCACTCCTACGAGCAGTACTTC.

The V call is TRBV5-1, the J call TRBJ2-7; 8 positions match TRBD1. V gave up 5 bases and J gave up 3 bases; unmatched junction bases: 7. The V gene's germline CDR1 is SGHRS and CDR2 YFSETQ. CDR3 length: 14 residues. The CDR3 spells CASSSGQAFYEQYF. Here the CDR3 DNA reads TGCGCCAGCAGTTCGGGACAGGCGTTCTACGAGCAGTACTTC.

Comment on this clone: The identical CDR3 is also encoded by other nucleotide sequences in the sample. The V gene is TRBV5-1, the J gene TRBJ2-3; 13 bases are a match to TRBD2. The germline CDR1 and CDR2 sequences are SGHRS and YFSETQ. The J segment lost 1 base and the V segment lost 0 bases, leaving 2 bases of the junction unmatched. CDR3 length equals 17 residues. The CDR3 DNA follows: TGCGCCAGCAGCTTGGCCGGGACTAGCGGGGGCACAGATACGCAGTATTTT. Amino acids: CASSLAGTSGGTDTQYF.

With respect to this clone: Other DNA sequences from this sample encode an identical CDR3 as well. The CDR3 reads CASSLDRLNEQFF. DNA of the CDR3: TGTGCCAGCAGCTTAGATAGACTCAATGAGCAGTTCTTC. The chain joins TRBV7-2 to TRBJ2-1; no firm D call. V shed 1 base and J shed 6 bases, with 7 bases lying between them. Looked up from germline, CDR1 is SGHTA and CDR2 is FQGNSA. The CDR3 runs to 13 residues.

The gene calls are TRBV4-2 and TRBJ2-3, with D maybe TRBD1 (7 bases). The CDR3 is 16 residues long. The germline V gene has CDR1 LGHNA and CDR2 YNFKEQ. V lost 1 base, J lost 1 base, and 12 bases lay in between. In DNA, the CDR3 is TGTGCCAGCAGCCAAGGGAGGGGGCAGGGCACAGATACGCAGTATTTT. Translated: CASSQGRGQGTDTQYF.